These T cell receptor beta chains were read from a single sample in a study of cytomegalovirus exposure and HLA in healthy donors. Here immunoSEQ multiplex PCR was the method, and the copy in TCRdb shows in-frame clones only, minus some. The table has under 200,000 clones, around 79% seen once. The sample comprised PBMCs. Source of these receptors: a male donor in good health and CMV-seropositive. Both conserved end residues are part of each CDR3. The D gene is left open where the match is weak. Clone size, where shown, is once, few, many, or a class for clones that have expanded.

D gene: TRBD1; clone size: -; V gene: TRBV10-1; J gene: TRBJ2-2; CDR3 protein: CASSQDRGLFRAGELFF; CDR3 DNA: TGCGCCAGCAGCCAGGACAGGGGGCTTTTCAGGGCCGGGGAGCTGTTTTTT
D gene: -; clone size: -; V gene: TRBV18; J gene: TRBJ2-7; CDR3 protein: CASSPPSSYEQYF; CDR3 DNA: TGTGCCAGCTCACCGCCCAGCTCCTACGAGCAGTACTTC
D gene: -; clone size: -; V gene: TRBV30; J gene: TRBJ1-1; CDR3 protein: CAWSAWGYTEAFF; CDR3 DNA: TGTGCCTGGAGCGCCTGGGGCTACACTGAAGCTTTCTTT
D gene: -; clone size: -; V gene: TRBV9; J gene: TRBJ1-1; CDR3 protein: CASSVGILSNPFF; CDR3 DNA: TGTGCCAGCAGCGTAGGGATACTATCGAACCCTTTCTTT
D gene: -; clone size: -; V gene: TRBV10-2; J gene: TRBJ1-2; CDR3 protein: CASSEGSYGYTF; CDR3 DNA: TGCGCCAGCAGTGAAGGTAGCTACGGCTACACCTTC
D gene: TRBD1; clone size: -; V gene: TRBV6-5; J gene: TRBJ1-6; CDR3 protein: CASSRQGRGSPLHF; CDR3 DNA: TGTGCCAGCAGTCGACAGGGAAGAGGATCACCCCTCCACTTT
D gene: -; clone size: -; V gene: TRBV4-1; J gene: TRBJ2-7; CDR3 protein: CASSQEAGLYEQYF; CDR3 DNA: TGCGCCAGCAGCCAAGAGGCGGGGCTCTACGAGCAGTACTTC
D gene: TRBD2; clone size: -; V gene: TRBV6-1; J gene: TRBJ2-1; CDR3 protein: CASSEAGGQGGNEQFF; CDR3 DNA: TGTGCCAGCAGTGAAGCCGGTGGGCAGGGAGGGAATGAGCAGTTCTTC
D gene: -; clone size: -; V gene: TRBV2; J gene: TRBJ2-7; CDR3 protein: CASRSRQFRSYEQYF; CDR3 DNA: TGTGCCAGCAGGTCCCGTCAGTTCCGCTCCTACGAGCAGTACTTC
D gene: -; clone size: -; V gene: TRBV4-1; J gene: TRBJ1-2; CDR3 protein: CASSHPGQIPNYGYTF; CDR3 DNA: TGCGCCAGCAGCCACCCAGGACAGATTCCTAACTATGGCTACACCTTC
D gene: -; clone size: -; V gene: TRBV19; J gene: TRBJ1-2; CDR3 protein: CASGADVGYGYTF; CDR3 DNA: TGTGCCAGTGGGGCCGACGTGGGTTATGGCTACACCTTC
D gene: TRBD1; clone size: -; V gene: TRBV6-1; J gene: TRBJ1-5; CDR3 protein: CASSGTGLRGNQPQHF; CDR3 DNA: TGTGCCAGCAGTGGGACAGGGTTGAGGGGGAATCAGCCCCAGCATTTT
D gene: TRBD1; clone size: few; V gene: TRBV6-1; J gene: TRBJ2-1; CDR3 protein: CASSDPDRVANEQFF; CDR3 DNA: TGTGCCAGCAGTGATCCGGACAGGGTAGCTAATGAGCAGTTCTTC
D gene: TRBD1; clone size: -; V gene: TRBV11-1; J gene: TRBJ1-2; CDR3 protein: CASSLRQGNGYTF; CDR3 DNA: TGTGCCAGCAGCCTCCGACAGGGGAATGGCTACACCTTC
D gene: TRBD1; clone size: -; V gene: TRBV7-2; J gene: TRBJ1-2; CDR3 protein: CASSLNIGGAYGYTF; CDR3 DNA: TGTGCCAGCAGCTTAAATATAGGGGGCGCATATGGCTACACCTTC
D gene: -; clone size: -; V gene: TRBV6-5; J gene: TRBJ1-5; CDR3 protein: CASSPDRSNQPQHF; CDR3 DNA: TGTGCCAGCAGTCCCGACAGGAGCAATCAGCCCCAGCATTTT
D gene: TRBD2; clone size: -; V gene: TRBV10-3; J gene: TRBJ2-3; CDR3 protein: CAISMTSGGAKDTQYF; CDR3 DNA: TGTGCCATCAGTATGACTAGCGGGGGGGCGAAAGATACGCAGTATTTT
D gene: TRBD1; clone size: -; V gene: TRBV29-1; J gene: TRBJ2-2; CDR3 protein: CSVARDRVTGELFF; CDR3 DNA: TGCAGCGTTGCCCGGGACAGGGTAACCGGGGAGCTGTTTTTT
D gene: TRBD1; clone size: -; V gene: TRBV4-1; J gene: TRBJ2-7; CDR3 protein: CASSPGQGASYEQYF; CDR3 DNA: TGCGCCAGCAGTCCCGGACAGGGGGCATCTTACGAGCAGTACTTC
D gene: TRBD2; clone size: once; V gene: TRBV9; J gene: TRBJ2-5; CDR3 protein: CASSVGGWGGGPQETQYF; CDR3 DNA: TGTGCCAGCAGCGTAGGAGGTTGGGGCGGGGGACCTCAAGAGACCCAGTACTTC
D gene: -; clone size: once; V gene: TRBV7-7; J gene: TRBJ1-5; CDR3 protein: CASSLSWQFYQPQHF; CDR3 DNA: TGTGCTAGCAGCTTATCGTGGCAGTTTTATCAGCCCCAGCATTTT
D gene: TRBD1; clone size: -; V gene: TRBV5-1; J gene: TRBJ2-7; CDR3 protein: CASSTGQVAYEQYF; CDR3 DNA: TGCGCCAGCAGCACCGGACAGGTTGCCTACGAGCAGTACTTC
D gene: -; clone size: few; V gene: TRBV6-5; J gene: TRBJ1-4; CDR3 protein: CASSYSRGRANEKLFF; CDR3 DNA: TGTGCCAGCAGTTACTCTAGGGGCAGGGCTAATGAAAAACTGTTTTTT
D gene: -; clone size: -; V gene: TRBV4-1; J gene: TRBJ1-2; CDR3 protein: CASSQDIGGSYGYTF; CDR3 DNA: TGCGCCAGCAGCCAAGACATAGGCGGCAGCTATGGCTACACCTTC
D gene: TRBD1; clone size: -; V gene: TRBV12-5; J gene: TRBJ2-2; CDR3 protein: CASGLVSRTGGAGELFF; CDR3 DNA: TGTGCTAGTGGTTTGGTATCAAGGACAGGGGGAGCCGGGGAGCTGTTTTTT
D gene: TRBD2; clone size: many; V gene: TRBV6-4; J gene: TRBJ2-3; CDR3 protein: CATALAGDTDTQYF; CDR3 DNA: TGTGCCACTGCGCTAGCGGGGGACACAGATACGCAGTATTTT
D gene: TRBD2; clone size: once; V gene: TRBV9; J gene: TRBJ2-5; CDR3 protein: CASSVGGGGQETQYF; CDR3 DNA: TGTGCCAGCAGCGTAGGGGGGGGAGGGCAAGAGACCCAGTACTTC
D gene: TRBD1; clone size: few; V gene: TRBV2; J gene: TRBJ1-5; CDR3 protein: CASRPGQGTQPQHF; CDR3 DNA: TGTGCCAGCAGGCCGGGACAGGGAACCCAGCCCCAGCATTTT
D gene: TRBD2; clone size: -; V gene: TRBV5-1; J gene: TRBJ2-3; CDR3 protein: CASSPRASGGGTDTQYF; CDR3 DNA: TGCGCCAGCAGCCCCAGGGCTAGCGGGGGAGGCACAGATACGCAGTATTTT
D gene: -; clone size: -; V gene: TRBV19; J gene: TRBJ1-1; CDR3 protein: CASIGQLNTEAFF; CDR3 DNA: TGTGCCAGTATCGGACAGCTGAACACTGAAGCTTTCTTT
D gene: -; clone size: -; V gene: TRBV9; J gene: TRBJ2-5; CDR3 protein: CASSAGGPWGETQYF; CDR3 DNA: TGTGCCAGCAGCGCCGGAGGGCCCTGGGGAGAGACCCAGTACTTC
D gene: -; clone size: -; V gene: TRBV28; J gene: TRBJ1-5; CDR3 protein: CASSRTGPGGAQHF; CDR3 DNA: TGTGCCAGCAGCCGTACAGGGCCTGGGGGGGCCCAGCATTTT
D gene: TRBD1; clone size: -; V gene: TRBV14; J gene: TRBJ1-1; CDR3 protein: CASSQDKGANTEAFF; CDR3 DNA: TGTGCCAGCAGCCAAGATAAGGGGGCGAACACTGAAGCTTTCTTT
D gene: -; clone size: -; V gene: TRBV11-2; J gene: TRBJ2-2; CDR3 protein: CASSFGPGSRTGELFF; CDR3 DNA: TGTGCCAGCAGCTTTGGGCCAGGGTCAAGAACCGGGGAGCTGTTTTTT
D gene: -; clone size: -; V gene: TRBV13; J gene: TRBJ1-3; CDR3 protein: CASSLGRPIDSGNTIYF; CDR3 DNA: TGTGCCAGCAGCTTAGGGAGGCCAATCGACTCTGGAAACACCATATATTTT
D gene: -; clone size: -; V gene: TRBV5-6; J gene: TRBJ2-5; CDR3 protein: CASSLGGEETQYF; CDR3 DNA: TGTGCCAGCAGCTTGGGCGGGGAAGAGACCCAGTACTTC
D gene: TRBD1; clone size: -; V gene: TRBV7-2; J gene: TRBJ1-1; CDR3 protein: CASSFETGGPRTEAFF; CDR3 DNA: TGTGCCAGCAGCTTTGAGACAGGGGGCCCTAGGACTGAAGCTTTCTTT
D gene: -; clone size: once; V gene: TRBV4-3; J gene: TRBJ2-7; CDR3 protein: CASSQDWQSAEQYF; CDR3 DNA: TGCGCCAGCAGCCAAGATTGGCAGTCCGCTGAGCAGTACTTC
D gene: -; clone size: once; V gene: TRBV5-1; J gene: TRBJ1-5; CDR3 protein: CAGSLAGNQPQHF; CDR3 DNA: TGCGCCGGCAGCCTCGCAGGCAATCAGCCCCAGCATTTT
D gene: -; clone size: -; V gene: TRBV2; J gene: TRBJ2-5; CDR3 protein: CASSAFRSQETQYF; CDR3 DNA: TGTGCCAGCAGTGCGTTCAGATCACAAGAGACCCAGTACTTC
D gene: -; clone size: -; V gene: TRBV27; J gene: TRBJ2-2; CDR3 protein: CASSWAGTGELFF; CDR3 DNA: TGTGCCAGCAGTTGGGCGGGCACCGGGGAGCTGTTTTTT
D gene: -; clone size: -; V gene: TRBV6-5; J gene: TRBJ2-2; CDR3 protein: CASSYPGTGELFF; CDR3 DNA: TGTGCCAGCAGTTACCCGGGCACCGGGGAGCTGTTTTTT
D gene: TRBD1; clone size: once; V gene: TRBV6-1; J gene: TRBJ1-2; CDR3 protein: CASNLGQGANYGYTF; CDR3 DNA: TGTGCCAGCAACTTAGGACAGGGGGCTAACTATGGCTACACCTTC
D gene: -; clone size: -; V gene: TRBV30; J gene: TRBJ2-7; CDR3 protein: CAWSVGDYEQYF; CDR3 DNA: TGTGCCTGGAGTGTGGGGGACTACGAGCAGTACTTC
D gene: -; clone size: -; V gene: TRBV2; J gene: TRBJ2-7; CDR3 protein: CASSGALLRVPDYEQYF; CDR3 DNA: TGTGCCAGCAGTGGTGCGTTGCTCCGGGTCCCGGACTACGAGCAGTACTTC
D gene: -; clone size: -; V gene: TRBV7-2; J gene: TRBJ2-3; CDR3 protein: CASRGRSTDTQYF; CDR3 DNA: TGTGCCAGCAGAGGCAGGAGCACAGATACGCAGTATTTT
D gene: TRBD1; clone size: few; V gene: TRBV29-1; J gene: TRBJ2-1; CDR3 protein: CSGRDRLGDEQFF; CDR3 DNA: TGCAGCGGGAGGGACAGGCTAGGCGATGAGCAGTTCTTC
D gene: TRBD2; clone size: -; V gene: TRBV6-4; J gene: TRBJ2-3; CDR3 protein: CASSKGTSSDTQYF; CDR3 DNA: TGTGCCAGCAGCAAAGGGACTAGCAGCGATACGCAGTATTTT
D gene: -; clone size: -; V gene: TRBV12-5; J gene: TRBJ1-3; CDR3 protein: CASGLVIPNSGNTIYF; CDR3 DNA: TGTGCTAGTGGTTTGGTAATCCCCAACTCTGGAAACACCATATATTTT
D gene: TRBD1; clone size: once; V gene: TRBV9; J gene: TRBJ1-1; CDR3 protein: CASSALKRDRGRLYTEAFF; CDR3 DNA: TGTGCCAGCAGCGCTCTCAAGCGGGACAGGGGGCGCTTGTACACTGAAGCTTTCTTT
D gene: -; clone size: -; V gene: TRBV7-9; J gene: TRBJ1-3; CDR3 protein: CASSLANKGNTIYF; CDR3 DNA: TGTGCCAGCAGCTTAGCCAACAAAGGAAACACCATATATTTT
D gene: -; clone size: -; V gene: TRBV19; J gene: TRBJ1-2; CDR3 protein: CASSGRAGSNYGYTF; CDR3 DNA: TGTGCCAGTAGTGGCCGAGCAGGGTCCAACTATGGCTACACTTTC
D gene: TRBD1; clone size: -; V gene: TRBV6-6; J gene: TRBJ2-7; CDR3 protein: CASSAQGVTYEQYF; CDR3 DNA: TGTGCCAGCAGTGCACAGGGGGTTACCTACGAGCAGTACTTC
D gene: TRBD1; clone size: -; V gene: TRBV4-3; J gene: TRBJ1-3; CDR3 protein: CASSHSPGQGAGNTIYF; CDR3 DNA: TGCGCCAGCAGCCATTCTCCGGGACAGGGGGCTGGAAACACCATATATTTT
D gene: -; clone size: -; V gene: TRBV7-9; J gene: TRBJ1-5; CDR3 protein: CASSLEGGNQPQHF; CDR3 DNA: TGTGCCAGCAGCCTCGAGGGGGGCAATCAGCCCCAGCATTTT
D gene: -; clone size: -; V gene: TRBV5-1; J gene: TRBJ1-1; CDR3 protein: CASSLWGPEAFF; CDR3 DNA: TGCGCCAGCAGCCTATGGGGCCCTGAAGCTTTCTTT